These T cell receptor beta chains were read from a single sample in a study of T cell clones after liver transplantation. This table comes from immunoSEQ multiplex PCR, and its TCRdb copy is limited to in-frame clones, with some not included. This sample carries about 75,000 clones, around 84% of them seen once, and the ten largest clones take approximately 2.1%. Specimen: CD4+ T cells from blood, collected around 50 months after liver transplant. These receptors all come from a human patient who received a liver transplant. The T cells may partly be graft donor cells. The CDR3 runs from the conserved cysteine through the conserved F or W. Each record gives: D gene, clone size, J gene, V gene, CDR3 protein, CDR3 DNA. A D gene is named only where the DNA matches it firmly. Size is stated for part of the rows, as once, few or many counts, or as a class when the clone is expanded.

NA,once,TRBJ2-7,TRBV27,CASSLKSRGPYEQYF,TGTGCCAGCAGTCTAAAATCCAGGGGACCCTACGAGCAGTACTTC
NA,NA,TRBJ1-1,TRBV18,CASSPGGADTEAFF,TGTGCCAGCTCACCAGGGGGCGCGGACACTGAAGCTTTCTTT
TRBD2,NA,TRBJ2-3,TRBV29-1,CSAGTSGDTQYF,TGCAGCGCTGGGACTAGCGGAGATACGCAGTATTTT
NA,NA,TRBJ2-1,TRBV28,CASSLLSGTYNEQFF,TGTGCCAGCAGTTTGTTGTCGGGGACGTACAATGAGCAGTTCTTC
NA,NA,TRBJ2-3,TRBV10-3,CAIGAGLTSTDTQYF,TGTGCCATCGGAGCGGGCCTAACTAGCACAGATACGCAGTATTTT
NA,NA,TRBJ1-2,TRBV27,CASKATGGGGYTF,TGTGCCAGCAAGGCGACAGGCGGCGGAGGCTACACCTTC
NA,NA,TRBJ1-6,TRBV4-1,CASSQYHRDISNSPLHF,TGCGCCAGCAGCCAATACCACAGGGATATCTCTAATTCACCCCTCCACTTT
NA,NA,TRBJ2-7,TRBV6-5,CASSYSWSTYEQYF,TGTGCCAGCAGTTACTCGTGGAGCACCTACGAGCAGTACTTC
TRBD1,few,TRBJ1-1,TRBV30,CAWSSVRGYTEAFF,TGTGCCTGGAGTAGCGTCAGGGGGTACACTGAAGCTTTCTTT
NA,once,TRBJ1-3,TRBV5-5,CASSLASTATSGNTIYF,TGTGCCAGCAGCTTAGCCTCGACAGCGACCTCTGGAAACACCATATATTTT
NA,few,TRBJ1-2,TRBV9,CASSPRGGNYGYTF,TGTGCCAGCAGCCCGAGAGGGGGTAACTATGGCTACACCTTC
TRBD2,NA,TRBJ2-5,TRBV11-2,CASSFEGLAGAPRETQYF,TGTGCCAGCAGCTTCGAGGGACTAGCGGGAGCCCCCCGGGAGACCCAGTACTTC
TRBD2,NA,TRBJ2-5,TRBV7-7,CASSLVGTRVETQYF,TGTGCTAGCAGCTTAGTAGGGACTAGGGTAGAGACCCAGTACTTC
NA,NA,TRBJ2-4,TRBV6-5,CASSDSGPKNIQYF,TGTGCCAGCAGCGACAGTGGGCCCAAAAACATTCAGTACTTC
NA,NA,TRBJ1-1,TRBV11-2,CASSTREERAEAFF,TGTGCCAGCAGCACCCGGGAGGAGAGGGCTGAAGCTTTCTTT
NA,few,TRBJ1-5,TRBV4-3,CASSPVVREEQPQHF,TGCGCCAGCAGCCCGGTGGTCAGGGAGGAACAGCCCCAGCATTTT
TRBD2,NA,TRBJ2-3,TRBV7-2,CASSLLAGDVDTQYF,TGTGCCAGCAGCTTACTAGCGGGAGATGTAGATACGCAGTATTTT
NA,NA,TRBJ1-2,TRBV5-1,CASSLGPGGGYTF,TGCGCCAGCAGCTTGGGACCCGGCGGGGGCTACACCTTC
NA,NA,TRBJ2-3,TRBV13,CASSPRGLLSTDTQYF,TGTGCCAGCAGCCCCCGGGGCCTCCTAAGCACAGATACGCAGTATTTT
NA,few,TRBJ1-4,TRBV19,CASSIAVLNEKLFF,TGTGCCAGTAGTATAGCTGTTTTAAATGAAAAACTGTTTTTT
NA,few,TRBJ1-2,TRBV5-5,CASSSQDRNGYTF,TGTGCCAGCAGCTCCCAGGACAGAAATGGCTACACCTTC
NA,NA,TRBJ2-3,TRBV7-9,CASSLSLGPDTQYF,TGTGCCAGCAGCTTGTCGTTGGGGCCAGATACGCAGTATTTT
TRBD1,NA,TRBJ1-6,TRBV5-4,CASSSGTGSYNSPLHF,TGTGCCAGCAGCTCGGGGACAGGCTCCTATAATTCACCCCTCCACTTT
NA,NA,TRBJ1-1,TRBV5-1,CASSPFAGMNTEAFF,TGCGCCAGCAGCCCCTTTGCAGGGATGAACACTGAAGCTTTCTTT